A single sample gave rise to the 27 T cell receptor beta chains below, sequenced in a study of blood T cell repertoires in COVID-19. Using immunoSEQ multiplex PCR, the repertoire was profiled, and TCRdb retains in-frame clones only, with some absent. The sample includes 200,000 to 250,000 clones, approximately 86% of them seen just once. The source material was peripheral blood. These TCRs come from a woman aged 25 to 39 who had recovered from COVID-19.

In its sample, this clone was seen once. The genes are TRBV7-2 and TRBJ2-3; 10 positions match TRBD2. From germline, CDR1 is SGHTA and CDR2 FQGNSA. The ends lost 2 bases at V and 2 bases at J; junction bases unmatched: 4. The CDR3 covers 16 residues. The CDR3 nucleotides are TGTGCCAGCAGCTTACGACTAGCGGGTCTCACAGATACGCAGTATTTT. The encoded protein is CASSLRLAGLTDTQYF.

The V call is TRBV4-3, the J call TRBJ2-1; no definite D call. Per the germline V gene, CDR1 is LGHNA and CDR2 is YSLEER. There are 12 residues in the CDR3. Trimming removed 1 base from V and 6 bases from J, with 4 bases in between. The CDR3 DNA is TGCGCCAGCAGCCAAGGCAGCAATGAGCAGTTCTTC. Translating gives CASSQGSNEQFF.

This clone occurred once. The chain uses TRBV19 and TRBJ1-1; D possibly corresponds to TRBD1 (5 bases). Trimming removed 5 bases at V and 5 bases at J, with 27 bases between. The germline gives CDR1 LNHDA, CDR2 SQIVND (reference sequence). The CDR3 length is 18 residues. As DNA, the CDR3 is TGTGCCAGTAGTCCCGGGTTAGTTTACTCAGGGAGGGGTACTGAAGCTTTCTTT. Protein product: CASSPGLVYSGRGTEAFF.

A single count supports this clone. This chain links TRBV4-1 with TRBJ2-1, with TRBD2 identical over 7 bases. Germline V gives CDR1 MGHRA, CDR2 YSYEKL. V shed 0 bases and J 5 bases; nucleotides not matched to a gene: 10. This CDR3 has 17 amino acids. CDR3 sequence reads: CASSQDPTSAPHNEQFF. The CDR3 DNA reads as TGCGCCAGCAGCCAAGACCCCACTAGCGCCCCACACAATGAGCAGTTCTTC.

The rearrangement links TRBV9 to TRBJ2-3; possibly TRBD2 for D (5 bases). The germline gives CDR1 SGDLS, CDR2 YYNGEE. CDR3 length: 15 amino acids. Between the trimmed V and J ends, which lost 2 bases and 3 bases, there was a span of 13 bases. The CDR3 region is CASSVGEGRTDTQYF. Here the CDR3 DNA reads TGTGCCAGCAGCGTGGGCGAGGGCAGAACAGATACGCAGTATTTT.

The rearrangement links TRBV5-1 to TRBJ1-6; 10 bases line up with TRBD1. The CDR3 loop spans 14 amino acids. After removal of 4 bases from V and 7 bases from J, the junction contained 2 bases not matched to a gene. Germline lookup yields CDR1 SGHRS and CDR2 YFSETQ. The CDR3 DNA sequence: TGCGCCAGCAGCCCGGACAGGGGGAATTCACCCCTCCACTTT. Translation: CASSPDRGNSPLHF.

This rearrangement joins TRBV4-1 to TRBJ1-6, with D tentatively TRBD1 (6 bases). This CDR3 spans 16 amino acids. The germline CDR1 and CDR2 sequences are MGHRA and YSYEKL. Trimming stripped 3 bases from V and 8 bases from J, with 17 bases between. As DNA, the CDR3 is TGCGCCAGCAGCCATTTGGGGGGGGCGCGCGATTCACCCCTCCACTTT. This codes for CASSHLGGARDSPLHF.

The chain employs TRBV4-1 and TRBJ2-1; 7 bases match TRBD1. From germline, CDR1 is MGHRA and CDR2 YSYEKL. The trim removed 2 bases at V and 5 bases at J, leaving 6 bases unmatched. CDR3 size: 15 residues. Here the CDR3 DNA reads TGCGCCAGCAGCCAAATAACAGGGACAGACAATGAGCAGTTCTTC. Its translation is CASSQITGTDNEQFF.

This rearrangement joins TRBV5-6 to TRBJ1-2, with unresolved D. Trimming left V 3 bases short and J 8 bases short, with 20 bases between. The germline V gene has CDR1 SGHDT and CDR2 YYEEEE. This CDR3 comprises 15 residues. The CDR3 here is CASSWRHSPTEGYTF. CDR3 nucleotides: TGTGCCAGCAGCTGGAGGCACAGCCCAACGGAAGGCTACACCTTC.

In the case of this clone: A much larger clone differs from this one at a single base, so this may be a read error. This same CDR3 is encoded by further DNA sequences in the sample. The gene calls are TRBV3-1 (or the pseudogene TRBV3-2) and TRBJ2-5; D is unclear. This CDR3 has 12 amino acids. The V gene's germline CDR1 is LGHDT and CDR2 YNNKEL (reference sequence). Between the trimmed V and J ends, which lost 0 bases and 5 bases, there was a span of 4 bases. For the CDR3, the DNA is TGTGCCAGCAGCCAAGATCGGGAGACCCAGTACTTC. Translation: CASSQDRETQYF.

V usage is TRBV18 and J usage is TRBJ1-3; 10 bases map to TRBD1. Unmatched junction bases numbered 6, after V lost 8 bases and J lost 2 bases. The CDR3 loop spans 15 amino acids. Germline V gene data show CDR1 as KGHSH and CDR2 as LQKENI. CDR3 amino acids: CASLRDRGPGNTIYF. CDR3 coding DNA: TGTGCCAGCCTCCGGGACAGGGGACCTGGAAACACCATATATTTT.

V gene TRBV2 combines with J gene TRBJ2-7; 7 nucleotides line up with TRBD1. V shed 6 bases, J shed 6 bases, and the junction held 11 bases outside the gene matches. The V gene's germline CDR1 is SNHLY and CDR2 FYNNEI. This CDR3 has 14 amino acids. The CDR3 DNA sequence: TGTGCCAGCAGATCTTCCGGGACAGTCGGCGAGCAGTACTTC. Its translation: CASRSSGTVGEQYF.

This rearrangement joins TRBV5-1 to TRBJ1-4; D perhaps matches TRBD1 (6 bases). Deletions cut 1 base from V and 8 bases from J, with 15 bases between. Germline-derived CDR1 and CDR2 are SGHRS and YFSETQ. The CDR3 extends over 15 amino acids. The DNA of the CDR3 is TGCGCCAGCAGCTTGACCACCTCAGGGGTCGAAAAACTGTTTTTT. Translation: CASSLTTSGVEKLFF. Full variable domain (missing parts from reference TRBV5-1 and TRBJ1-4): KAGVTQTPRYLIKTRGQQVTLSCSPISGHRSVSWYQQTPGQGLQFLFEYFSETQRNKGNFPGRFSGRQFSNSRSEMNVSTLELGDSALYLCASSLTTSGVEKLFFGSGTQLSVL.

The genes are TRBV6-6 and TRBJ2-7, with D hard to call. Germline V gives CDR1 MNHNY, CDR2 SVGAGI (reference sequence). The V end was cut by 1 base, the J end by 4 bases, with 11 bases between. The CDR3 has 14 amino acids. DNA for the CDR3: TGTGCCAGCAGTTACTTCCCACTCGATTACGAGCAGTACTTC. It translates to CASSYFPLDYEQYF.

This chain joins TRBV13 and TRBJ1-1, with D perhaps matching TRBD1 (5 bases). CDR3 size: 14 residues. The germline gives CDR1 PRHDT, CDR2 FYEKMQ (reference sequence). The ends were cut back, 8 bases at V and 0 bases at J, with 13 bases in the middle. The CDR3 DNA reads TGTGCCAGCCGCACAGGATACTTGAACACTGAAGCTTTCTTT. Protein sequence: CASRTGYLNTEAFF.

The chain is built from TRBV20-1 and TRBJ2-3, with D possibly matching TRBD2 (6 bases). CDR3 size: 11 residues. The germline CDR1 and CDR2 sequences are DFQATT and SNEGSKA (reference sequence). Deletions cut 6 bases from V and 4 bases from J, with 8 bases between. CDR3 DNA: TGCAGTGCCGGGGGTCCAGATACGCAGTATTTT. It is translated as CSAGGPDTQYF.

The chain recombines TRBV20-1 with TRBJ2-2; possible D gene TRBD2, 6 bases. CDR3 size: 11 residues. Germline CDR1 and CDR2: DFQATT and SNEGSKA (reference sequence). Trimming took off 5 bases at V and 6 bases at J, with 7 bases between the two ends. The CDR3 DNA sequence: TGCAGTGCTGGGAGGTCCGGGGAGCTGTTTTTT. As protein: CSAGRSGELFF.

This clone was counted a single time. The chain uses TRBV9 and TRBJ2-3, with TRBD2 matching over 7 bases. Trimming at V came to 7 bases and at J to 2 bases, leaving 7 bases not matched to a gene. CDR1 SGDLS and CDR2 YYNGEE come from the germline V gene. The CDR3 contains 14 residues. The CDR3 nucleotides are TGTGCCAGCGACCGGGGGGACCCCACAGATACGCAGTATTTT. Its translation is CASDRGDPTDTQYF.

The J gene is TRBJ2-5, the V gene TRBV18, with 9 bases lining up with TRBD2. Trimming removed 0 bases from V and 2 bases from J; junction bases left unmatched: 4. The CDR3 runs 16 residues. Germline V gives CDR1 KGHSH, CDR2 LQKENI. Here the CDR3 DNA reads TGTGCCAGCTCACCACCGGTAGCGGGGGCACAAGAGACCCAGTACTTC. The encoded protein is CASSPPVAGAQETQYF.

The chain uses TRBV2 and TRBJ1-2, with 10 bases identical to TRBD1. This CDR3 has 14 residues. Per the germline V gene, CDR1 is SNHLY and CDR2 is FYNNEI. The V and J ends lost 4 bases and 6 bases, in that order; junction bases with no gene match: 5. In nucleotides, the CDR3 is TGTGCCAGCAGTGGGACAGGGGGTTCCAATGGCTACACCTTC. This codes for CASSGTGGSNGYTF.

This clone was detected only once. The rearrangement uses TRBV5-1 and TRBJ2-3; 7 bases align to TRBD1. CDR1 and CDR2 (germline): SGHRS, YFSETQ. The CDR3 sequence is 16 residues long. Germline trimming cut 4 bases from V and 2 bases from J; bases unmatched to any gene: 10. The CDR3 is CASSPNPTGATDTQYF. The CDR3 nucleotides are TGCGCCAGCAGCCCAAACCCAACAGGGGCCACAGATACGCAGTATTTT.

This clone appeared a few times. The chain recombines TRBV7-2 with TRBJ2-4; the D gene is possibly TRBD2 (6 bases). V gave up 4 bases and J gave up 0 bases, with 10 bases separating them. The germline V gene has CDR1 SGHTA and CDR2 FQGNSA. CDR3 size: 15 residues. CDR3 loop: CASSYRGIAKNIQYF. Here the CDR3 DNA reads TGTGCCAGCAGCTACCGGGGGATAGCCAAAAACATTCAGTACTTC.

This clone was counted between two and nine times. The rearrangement uses TRBV6-6 and TRBJ2-1; maybe TRBD2 (6 bases). The CDR3 totals 14 residues. Germline V gene data show CDR1 as MNHNY and CDR2 as SVGAGI (reference sequence). V lost 2 bases, J lost 4 bases, and 9 bases lay in between. The CDR3 sequence: CASSYAGRYNEQFF. CDR3 nucleotide sequence: TGTGCCAGCAGTTACGCGGGGAGGTACAATGAGCAGTTCTTC.

The chain is built from TRBV7-9 and TRBJ2-7; perhaps TRBD1 as D (6 bases). CDR3 size: 14 residues. The ends were cut back, 3 bases at V and 4 bases at J, with 13 bases in the middle. CDR1 is SEHNR, CDR2 FQNEAQ, per germline (reference sequence). The CDR3 DNA follows: TGTGCCAGCAGCTTGGCAGGGGTTAGGTACGAGCAGTACTTC. As protein: CASSLAGVRYEQYF.

This chain joins TRBV6-5 and TRBJ2-7, with 10 bases that match TRBD1. From germline, CDR1 is MNHEY and CDR2 SVGAGI. The V and J ends lost 6 bases and 2 bases, in that order; junction bases with no gene match: 7. This CDR3 spans 15 amino acids. For the CDR3, the DNA is TGTGCCAGCAGCACGACAGGGGGCTGGGCCTACGAGCAGTACTTC. Its protein is CASSTTGGWAYEQYF.

The chain recombines TRBV30 with TRBJ2-7, with TRBD1 identical over 9 bases. The CDR3 contains 13 residues. The germline CDR1 and CDR2 sequences are GTSNPN and SVGIG (reference sequence). V shed 3 bases, J shed 6 bases, and the junction held 6 bases outside the gene matches. CDR3 sequence reads: CAWRGGTGSEQYF. CDR3 coding DNA: TGTGCCTGGAGAGGAGGGACAGGGAGCGAGCAGTACTTC.

The chain employs TRBV7-3 and TRBJ2-1, with 10 bases that match TRBD2. Trimming removed 4 bases from V and 2 bases from J; junction bases left unmatched: 2. The CDR3 consists of 15 residues. Germline loops: CDR1 SGHTA, CDR2 FQGTGA. CDR3 in DNA: TGTGCCAGCAGCTCCAGCGGGGGGGCCTACAATGAGCAGTTCTTC. Protein: CASSSSGGAYNEQFF.